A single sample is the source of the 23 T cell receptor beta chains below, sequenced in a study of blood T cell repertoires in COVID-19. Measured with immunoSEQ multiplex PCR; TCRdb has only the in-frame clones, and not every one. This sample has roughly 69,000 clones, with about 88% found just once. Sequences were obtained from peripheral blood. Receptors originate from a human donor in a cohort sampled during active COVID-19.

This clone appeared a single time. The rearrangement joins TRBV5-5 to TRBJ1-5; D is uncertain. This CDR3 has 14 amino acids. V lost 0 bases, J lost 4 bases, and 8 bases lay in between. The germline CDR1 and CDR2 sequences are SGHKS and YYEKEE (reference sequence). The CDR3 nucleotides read TGTGCCAGCAGCTTGGCCCAGGATAATCAGCCCCAGCATTTT. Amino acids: CASSLAQDNQPQHF. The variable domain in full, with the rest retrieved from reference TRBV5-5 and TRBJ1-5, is DAGVTQSPTHLIKTRGQQVTLRCSPISGHKSVSWYQQVLGQGPQFIFQYYEKEERGRGNFPDRFSARQFPNYSSELNVNALLLGDSALYLCASSLAQDNQPQHFGDGTRLSIL.

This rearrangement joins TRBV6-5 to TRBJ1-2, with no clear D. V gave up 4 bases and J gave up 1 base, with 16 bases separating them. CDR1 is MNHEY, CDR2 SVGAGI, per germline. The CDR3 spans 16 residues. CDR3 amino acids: CASSSLYSGINYGYTF. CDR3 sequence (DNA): TGTGCCAGCAGTTCCCTTTATTCAGGAATTAACTATGGCTACACCTTC.

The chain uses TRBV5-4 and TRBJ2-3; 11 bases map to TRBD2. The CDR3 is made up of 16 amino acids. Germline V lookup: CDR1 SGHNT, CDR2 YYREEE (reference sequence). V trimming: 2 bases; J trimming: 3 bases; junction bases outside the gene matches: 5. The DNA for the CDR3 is TGTGCCAGCAGCTTTAGCGGGAGGGGGTGGACAGATACGCAGTATTTT. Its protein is CASSFSGRGWTDTQYF.

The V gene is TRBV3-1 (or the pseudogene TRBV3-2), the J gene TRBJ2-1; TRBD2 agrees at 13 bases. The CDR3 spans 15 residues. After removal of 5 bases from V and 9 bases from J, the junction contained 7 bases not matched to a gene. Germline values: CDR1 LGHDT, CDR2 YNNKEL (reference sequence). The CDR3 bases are TGTGCCAGCAGCGAACTAGCGGGGGGGCCAATTGAGCAGTTCTTC. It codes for CASSELAGGPIEQFF.

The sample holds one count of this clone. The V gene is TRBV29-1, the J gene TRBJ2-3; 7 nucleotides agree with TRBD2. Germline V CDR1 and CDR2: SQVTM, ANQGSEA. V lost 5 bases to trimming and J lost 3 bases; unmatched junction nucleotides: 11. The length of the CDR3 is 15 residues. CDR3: CSVWLGSGTTDTQYF. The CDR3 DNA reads TGCAGCGTTTGGCTAGGGAGCGGGACGACAGATACGCAGTATTTT.

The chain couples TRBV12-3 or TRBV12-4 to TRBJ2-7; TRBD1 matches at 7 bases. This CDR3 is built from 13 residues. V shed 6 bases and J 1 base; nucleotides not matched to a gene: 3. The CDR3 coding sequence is TGTGCCAGCAGATCAGGGGGATCCTACGAGCAGTACTTC. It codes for CASRSGGSYEQYF.

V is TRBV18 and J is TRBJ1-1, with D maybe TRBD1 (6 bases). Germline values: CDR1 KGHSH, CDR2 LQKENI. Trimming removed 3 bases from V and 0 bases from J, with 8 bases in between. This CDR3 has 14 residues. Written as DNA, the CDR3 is TGTGCCAGCTCACCGCAGGGGATGAACACTGAAGCTTTCTTT. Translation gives CASSPQGMNTEAFF.

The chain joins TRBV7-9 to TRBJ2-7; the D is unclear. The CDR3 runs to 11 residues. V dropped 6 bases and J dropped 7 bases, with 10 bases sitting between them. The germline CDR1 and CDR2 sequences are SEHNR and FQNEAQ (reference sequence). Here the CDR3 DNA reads TGTGCCAGCAGGACTGCTGAAGAGCAGTACTTC. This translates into CASRTAEEQYF.

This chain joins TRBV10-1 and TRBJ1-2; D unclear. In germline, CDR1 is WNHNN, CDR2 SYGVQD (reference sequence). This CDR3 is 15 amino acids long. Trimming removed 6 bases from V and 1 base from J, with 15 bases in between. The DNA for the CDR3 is TGCGCCAGCAGCCATCTCAGGTGGATTAACTATGGCTACACCTTC. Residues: CASSHLRWINYGYTF.

The CDR3 spells CASMDRESNYGYTF. The CDR3 DNA is TGTGCCAGTATGGACAGGGAAAGTAACTATGGCTACACCTTC. This rearrangement joins TRBV19 to TRBJ1-2; the match to TRBD1 covers 8 bases. The CDR3 length is 14 residues. J was trimmed by 1 base and V by 7 bases; bases with no gene match: 5. Germline values: CDR1 LNHDA, CDR2 SQIVND (reference sequence).

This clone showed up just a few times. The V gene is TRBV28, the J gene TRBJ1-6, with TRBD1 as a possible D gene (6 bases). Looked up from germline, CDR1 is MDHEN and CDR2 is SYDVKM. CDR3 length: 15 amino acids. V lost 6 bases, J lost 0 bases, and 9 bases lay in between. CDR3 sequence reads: CASRKQGSYNSPLHF. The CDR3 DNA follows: TGTGCCAGCAGAAAACAGGGCTCCTATAATTCACCCCTCCACTTT.

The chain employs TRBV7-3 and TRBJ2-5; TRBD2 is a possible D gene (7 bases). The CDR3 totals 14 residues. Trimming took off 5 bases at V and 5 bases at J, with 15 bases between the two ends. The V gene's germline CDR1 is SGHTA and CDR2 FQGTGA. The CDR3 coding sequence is TGTGCCAGCAGCCCAAGGGGGGGCCGGGAGACCCAGTACTTC. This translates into CASSPRGGRETQYF.

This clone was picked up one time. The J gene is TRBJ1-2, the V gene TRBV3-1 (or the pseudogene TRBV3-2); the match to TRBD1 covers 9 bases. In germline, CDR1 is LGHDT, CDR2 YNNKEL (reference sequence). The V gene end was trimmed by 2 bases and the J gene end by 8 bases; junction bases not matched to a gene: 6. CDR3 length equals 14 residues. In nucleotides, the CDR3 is TGTGCCAGCAGCCAACTTGGACAGGGGATAGGCTACACCTTC. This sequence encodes CASSQLGQGIGYTF.

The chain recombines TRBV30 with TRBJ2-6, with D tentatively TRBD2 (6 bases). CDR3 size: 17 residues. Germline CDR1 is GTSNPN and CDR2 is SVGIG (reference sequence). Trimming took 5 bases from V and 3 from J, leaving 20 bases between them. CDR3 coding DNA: TGTGCCTGGGCTTGGTTCGGGGGATCGGGTGGGGCCAACGTCCTGACTTTC. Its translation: CAWAWFGGSGGANVLTF. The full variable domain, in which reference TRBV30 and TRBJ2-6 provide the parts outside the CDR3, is SQTIHQWPATLVQPVGSPLSLECTVEGTSNPNLYWYRQAAGRGLQLLFYSVGIGQISSEVPQNLSASRPQDRQFILSSKKLLLSDSGFYLCAWAWFGGSGGANVLTFGAGSRLTVL.

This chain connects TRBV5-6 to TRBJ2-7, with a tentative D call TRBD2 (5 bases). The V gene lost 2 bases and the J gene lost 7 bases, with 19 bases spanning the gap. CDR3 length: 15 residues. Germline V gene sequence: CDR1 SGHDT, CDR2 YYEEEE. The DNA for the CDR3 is TGTGCCAGCAGCTTACTAGGAGGAGGAGAGGCGGAGCAGTACTTC. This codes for CASSLLGGGEAEQYF. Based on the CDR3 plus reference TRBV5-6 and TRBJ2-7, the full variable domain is DAGVTQSPTHLIKTRGQQVTLRCSPKSGHDTVSWYQQALGQGPQFIFQYYEEEERQRGNFPDRFSGHQFPNYSSELNVNALLLGDSALYLCASSLLGGGEAEQYFGPGTRLTVT.

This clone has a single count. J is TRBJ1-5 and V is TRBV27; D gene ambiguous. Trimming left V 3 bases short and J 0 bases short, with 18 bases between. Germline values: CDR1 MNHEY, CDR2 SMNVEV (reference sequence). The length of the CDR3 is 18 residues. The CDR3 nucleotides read TGTGCCAGCAGTTTGTTAATCCGGGAACCCTATAGCAATCAGCCCCAGCATTTT. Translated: CASSLLIREPYSNQPQHF.

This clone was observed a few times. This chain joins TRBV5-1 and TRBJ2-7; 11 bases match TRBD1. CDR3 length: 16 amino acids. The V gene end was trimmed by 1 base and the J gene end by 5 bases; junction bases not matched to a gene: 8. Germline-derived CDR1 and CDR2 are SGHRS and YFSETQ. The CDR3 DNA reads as TGCGCCAGCAGCTTGACGACTGGACAGGGGGCAAACGAGCAGTACTTC. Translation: CASSLTTGQGANEQYF. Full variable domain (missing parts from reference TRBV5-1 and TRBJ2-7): KAGVTQTPRYLIKTRGQQVTLSCSPISGHRSVSWYQQTPGQGLQFLFEYFSETQRNKGNFPGRFSGRQFSNSRSEMNVSTLELGDSALYLCASSLTTGQGANEQYFGPGTRLTVT.

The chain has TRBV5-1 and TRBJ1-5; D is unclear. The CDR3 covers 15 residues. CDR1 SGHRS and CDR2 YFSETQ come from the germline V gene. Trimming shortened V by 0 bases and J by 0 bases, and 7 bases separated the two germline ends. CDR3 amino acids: CASSLDGGSNQPQHF. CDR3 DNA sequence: TGCGCCAGCAGCTTGGACGGAGGTAGCAATCAGCCCCAGCATTTT.

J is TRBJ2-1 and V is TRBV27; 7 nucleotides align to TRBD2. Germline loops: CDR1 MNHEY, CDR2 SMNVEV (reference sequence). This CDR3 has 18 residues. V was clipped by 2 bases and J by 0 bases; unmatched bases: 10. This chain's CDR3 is CASSLRGLAASSYNEQFF. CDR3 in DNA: TGTGCCAGCAGTTTAAGGGGCCTAGCGGCTTCCTCCTACAATGAGCAGTTCTTC.

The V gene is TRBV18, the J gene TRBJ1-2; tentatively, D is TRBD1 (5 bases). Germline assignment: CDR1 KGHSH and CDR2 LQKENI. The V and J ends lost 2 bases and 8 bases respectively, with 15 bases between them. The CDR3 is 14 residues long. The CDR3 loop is CASSPNQEQGGYTF. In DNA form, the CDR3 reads TGTGCCAGCTCACCAAATCAAGAGCAGGGAGGCTACACCTTC.

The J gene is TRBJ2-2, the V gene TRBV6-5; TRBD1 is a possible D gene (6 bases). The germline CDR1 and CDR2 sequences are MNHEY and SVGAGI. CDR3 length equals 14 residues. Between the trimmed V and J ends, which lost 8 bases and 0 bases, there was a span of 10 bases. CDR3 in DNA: TGTGCCAGCTTGAGACAGGCGAACACCGGGGAGCTGTTTTTT. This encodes CASLRQANTGELFF.

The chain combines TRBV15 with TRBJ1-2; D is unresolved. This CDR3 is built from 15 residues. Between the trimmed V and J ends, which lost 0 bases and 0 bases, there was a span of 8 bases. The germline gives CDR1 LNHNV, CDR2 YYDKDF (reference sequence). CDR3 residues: CATSRETNANYGYTF. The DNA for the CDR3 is TGTGCCACCAGCAGAGAGACAAATGCTAACTATGGCTACACCTTC.

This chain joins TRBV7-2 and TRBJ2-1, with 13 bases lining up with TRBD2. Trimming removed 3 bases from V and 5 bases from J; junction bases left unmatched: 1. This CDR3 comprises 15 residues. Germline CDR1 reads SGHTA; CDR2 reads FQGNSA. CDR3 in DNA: TGTGCCAGCAGCTTGGGACTAGCGGGGCACAATGAGCAGTTCTTC. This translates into CASSLGLAGHNEQFF. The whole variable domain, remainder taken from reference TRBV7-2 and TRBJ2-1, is GAGVSQSPSNKVTEKGKDVELRCDPISGHTALYWYRQSLGQGLEFLIYFQGNSAPDKSGLPSDRFSAERTGGSVSTLTIQRTQQEDSAVYLCASSLGLAGHNEQFFGPGTRLTVL.